This T cell receptor (beta chain) was recovered during a study of blood T cell repertoires in COVID-19. Study-level information: The origin of the acute and convalescent COVID-19 samples was the United States, Italy and Spain. The cDNA or gDNA used as material had been derived from T cells, B-cell-depleted T cells, or PBMCs.

Per the original methods: Using reference gene primer amplification, nucleated cell counts were estimated. Libraries were prepared by immunoSEQ multiplex PCR; TCRdb keeps only in-frame clonotypes and omits some of them. From that table come the V and J calls and clone size; the DNA was used to work out D and trimming. This sample has about 95,000 clones, with 75% to 90% found just once. Trimming took 3 bases from V and 2 from J; bases not matched to a gene: 3. The germline V gene encodes CDR1 MNHEY and CDR2 SMNVEV (reference sequence). The CDR3 is made up of 16 amino acids. The chain joins TRBV27 to TRBJ2-3, with 12 bases lining up with TRBD2. This clonotype was obtained from a woman in her 70s with acute or convalescent COVID-19. The sequencing sample was made of peripheral blood. The CDR3 nucleotides are TGTGCCAGCAGTTTCGGGACTAGCGGGCACACAGATACGCAGTATTTT. Translation: CASSFGTSGHTDTQYF.